This T cell receptor (beta chain) was sequenced in a study of cytomegalovirus exposure and HLA in healthy donors. The PCR ran on 60 Vbeta and 13 Jbeta primers. Only in-frame clones appear in the TCRdb table, and some are missing; sequencing was by immunoSEQ multiplex PCR. The table records about 170,000 clones, around 74% of them present only once. The sample holds a few counts of this clone. The sequencing sample was made of PBMCs. The clonotype originates from a female donor in good health and CMV-seronegative.

The CDR3 region has the DNA TGTGCCAGCAACCTAGCGGGAGAGAGCGAGCAGTACTTC. It yields the protein CASNLAGESEQYF. The chain is built from TRBV7-2 and TRBJ2-7, with 10 bases lining up with TRBD2. Germline V gene sequence: CDR1 SGHTA, CDR2 FQGNSA. The CDR3 contains 13 residues. V was clipped by 7 bases and J by 6 bases; unmatched bases: 6. Full variable domain (remainder filled in from reference TRBV7-2 and TRBJ2-7): GAGVSQSPSNKVTEKGKDVELRCDPISGHTALYWYRQSLGQGLEFLIYFQGNSAPDKSGLPSDRFSAERTGGSVSTLTIQRTQQEDSAVYLCASNLAGESEQYFGPGTRLTVT.